These 5 T cell receptor beta chains came from one sample sequenced in a study of T cell responses to AZD1222 COVID-19 vaccine. The table came from immunoSEQ multiplex PCR; TCRdb's copy has only in-frame clones and leaves some out. Of more than 90,000 clones in the sample, more than 85% are singletons; the top ten hold around 7.1%. The sequencing used peripheral blood, collected 28 days after the second AZD1222 dose. The origin of the receptors is an adult who received the AZD1222 COVID-19 vaccine.

The chain employs TRBV27 and TRBJ2-7; 7 bases match TRBD2. V dropped 5 bases and J dropped 4; count of bases not matched to a gene: 8. Germline CDR1 is MNHEY and CDR2 is SMNVEV (reference sequence). This CDR3 has 14 amino acids. DNA for the CDR3: TGTGCCAGCAGTCCCAGCGGGAAGAGATACGAGCAGTACTTC. Its translation: CASSPSGKRYEQYF.

The chain joins TRBV5-4 to TRBJ2-7, with 12 bases that match TRBD1. The trim removed 4 bases at V and 11 bases at J, leaving 16 bases unmatched. Germline lookup yields CDR1 SGHNT and CDR2 YYREEE (reference sequence). This CDR3 comprises 16 residues. The CDR3 loop is CASSMTPPGQGAVEYF. The CDR3, as DNA: TGTGCCAGCAGCATGACCCCCCCGGGACAGGGGGCGGTGGAGTACTTC.

The rearrangement links TRBV11-3 to TRBJ2-1; 8 positions agree with TRBD2. The CDR3 is 16 amino acids. The V gene's germline CDR1 is SGHNT and CDR2 YENEEA. Trimming cost V 0 bases and J 7 bases; bases outside gene matches: 8. In DNA form, the CDR3 reads TGTGCCAGCAGCTTAGATCCGAGCGGGGGTTTAAATGAGCAGTTCTTC. Its translation is CASSLDPSGGLNEQFF.

Here the CDR3 DNA reads TGTGCCACCAGTGAAACTAGCTCCAGAGGGCGCAATGAGCAGTTCTTC. Its translation is CATSETSSRGRNEQFF. The chain recombines TRBV24-1 with TRBJ2-1; D is perhaps TRBD2 (6 bases). Germline V gene data show CDR1 as KGHDR and CDR2 as SFDVKD. V was pared by 4 bases and J by 6 bases, with 18 bases between. The length of the CDR3 is 16 residues.

This clone was counted once. This chain links TRBV6-5 with TRBJ2-7; possible D gene TRBD1, 5 bases. Trimming cost V 5 bases and J 4 bases, with 12 bases left between them. The CDR3 runs 13 residues. The germline V gene encodes CDR1 MNHEY and CDR2 SVGAGI. The CDR3 nucleotides are TGTGCCAGCAGTAACCAGGGTCGGTACGAGCAGTACTTC. Translated: CASSNQGRYEQYF.